This entry features one T cell receptor beta chain sequence. The antigen it binds to is not known. The sample holds no much larger clone one base away, and base qualities are not on file. TCRbeta CDR3 regions were amplified from genomic DNA by means of the immunoSEQ Assay, a bias-controlled multiplex PCR. The study's processing was this. Nucleated cell counts per sample were estimated from amplification of reference gene primers within the assay. To quantify the absolute abundance of each unique TCRbeta CDR3 rearrangement, sequence reads were collapsed and filtered. For each sample, productive Simpson clonality was calculated as the square root of Simpson's diversity index across productive rearrangements. TCRdb holds this immuneACCESS table with in-frame rearrangements only. Some clones are missing; in checked studies, unresolved V genes explain under half, and the rest has no known cause. V and J calls and clone size are those listed in that table; D and trimming were worked out from the DNA. This sample has approximately 130,000 clones in its table, and 75% to 90% of those were observed once. The ten top clones hold about a sixth of the sample.

This specimen comes from a study of blood T cell repertoires in COVID-19 (TCRdb year 2020). Describing the broader study: Samples covering the acute and convalescent phases of COVID-19 were provided by collaborators in the United States, Italy and Spain. The sample metadata nearly always contained a de-identified subject ID, COVID-19 status, age in years and sex. The repertoires were made available in a free public database intended to serve as a resource for research on the immune response to SARS-CoV-2. The dataset comprised deeply sampled blood TCRbeta repertoires from subjects exposed to, actively infected with, or recovered from COVID-19. The material from the prospective study consisted of cDNA or gDNA derived from T cells, B-cell-depleted T cells, or PBMCs. Samples came from the ongoing ImmuneRACE study (first 160 participants) plus 1,254 subjects from 6 global collaborators. HLA class I and class II types, where available, came from metadata supplied by the sample provider rather than from assay-based typing. Broad study findings and their caveats: The quantity of clinical and demographic metadata differed by source and by participant and was supplied without curation.

Another Seattle source contributed samples from volunteer blood donors who had recovered from COVID-19. Collaborating institutions collected whole blood in K2EDTA tubes following their own protocols. For TCRbeta analysis, collaborators shipped samples as frozen whole blood, isolated PBMCs, or DNA extracted from either of those sample types. Including the terminal cysteine and phenylalanine, the CDR3 comprises 12 residues. The kept DNA is CDR3 alone, 36 bases in frame from the first base. The germline V gene provides CDR1 ENHRY and CDR2 SYGVKD. V has 4 bases trimmed and J has 14 bases trimmed; junction bases matching no gene number 7.

Sequences were obtained from peripheral blood. The chain links TRBV10-3 with TRBJ2-1, with 8 junctional bases fitting TRBD2. The TCR was taken from a woman in her forties or fifties who had recovered from COVID-19. The CDR3 loop reads CAISGEGLVEFF. The nucleotide sequence is TGTGCCATCAGTGGTGAGGGACTAGTGGAGTTCTTC.